The 12 T cell receptor beta chains below all came from one sample that was sequenced in a study of control samples from healthy donors and cancer patients. Data came from immunoSEQ multiplex PCR; TCRdb stores just in-frame clones and leaves some out. Here the sample spans some 100,000 clones, around 88% being singletons. The sequenced sample consisted of blood. The receptors were sampled from a man in his thirties or forties in good health.

The J gene is TRBJ2-7, the V gene TRBV30; D may be TRBD1 (6 bases). The ends were cut back, 6 bases at V and 4 bases at J, with 16 bases in the middle. Germline V gives CDR1 GTSNPN, CDR2 SVGIG (reference sequence). The CDR3 has 13 residues. CDR3 loop: CACAWTVGYEQYF. In nucleotides, the CDR3 is TGTGCCTGTGCCTGGACAGTGGGGTACGAGCAGTACTTC.

V is TRBV28 and J is TRBJ2-2; maybe TRBD1 (6 bases). Germline CDR1 MDHEN, CDR2 SYDVKM. The CDR3 runs 15 residues. V shed 7 bases and J shed 2 bases, with 14 bases lying between them. CDR3: CASTQGFANTGELFF. DNA of the CDR3: TGTGCCAGCACACAGGGTTTCGCTAACACCGGGGAGCTGTTTTTT.

The chain uses TRBV2 and TRBJ2-4, with D unclear. The CDR3 contains 15 residues. The V gene's germline CDR1 is SNHLY and CDR2 FYNNEI. With 2 bases removed from V and 0 bases from J, the gap between germline ends came to 8 bases. This CDR3 reads CASSELALAKNIQYF. The CDR3 DNA reads TGTGCCAGCAGTGAACTGGCACTAGCCAAAAACATTCAGTACTTC.

J is TRBJ1-2 and V is TRBV6-5; maybe TRBD1 (5 bases). The CDR3 has 14 amino acids. V gave up 7 bases and J gave up 5 bases, with 17 bases separating them. In germline, CDR1 is MNHEY, CDR2 SVGAGI. The CDR3 reads CASTSTASAYGYTF. DNA for the CDR3: TGTGCCAGCACCTCGACAGCGTCCGCTTATGGCTACACCTTC.

This chain links TRBV6-5 with TRBJ1-5, with 7 bases matching TRBD1. The CDR3 consists of 14 residues. Germline V lookup: CDR1 MNHEY, CDR2 SVGAGI. The ends lost 4 bases at V and 4 bases at J; junction bases unmatched: 4. CDR3 sequence reads: CASSSGGPNQPQHF. In DNA form, the CDR3 reads TGTGCCAGCAGTTCAGGGGGGCCAAATCAGCCCCAGCATTTT.

Only a few counts were recorded for this clone. The rearrangement uses TRBV5-1 and TRBJ2-3; possibly TRBD2 for D (5 bases). V was clipped by 7 bases and J by 3 bases, with 18 bases between them. The CDR3 is made up of 15 amino acids. Per the germline V gene, CDR1 is SGHRS and CDR2 is YFSETQ. The DNA for the CDR3 is TGCGCCAGCCGTTTAGGGAGTTTTAAAACAGATACGCAGTATTTT. This sequence encodes CASRLGSFKTDTQYF.

In DNA, the CDR3 is TGCAGCGTTGGGTCTACTGAAGGGGAAGCTTTCTTT. This translates into CSVGSTEGEAFF. The V call is TRBV29-1, the J call TRBJ1-1; D gene uncertain. Germline V CDR1 and CDR2: SQVTM, ANQGSEA. The CDR3 has 12 residues. V was clipped by 4 bases and J by 8 bases, with 14 bases between them.

The chain carries TRBV29-1 and TRBJ1-1, with D unresolved. This CDR3 contains 13 residues. With 1 base removed from V and 4 bases from J, the gap between germline ends came to 10 bases. In germline, CDR1 is SQVTM, CDR2 ANQGSEA. The CDR3 spells CSVEVPSPTEAFF. The DNA of the CDR3 is TGCAGCGTTGAAGTTCCATCTCCCACTGAAGCTTTCTTT.

The chain uses TRBV7-8 and TRBJ2-5; D is unclear. V gave up 2 bases and J gave up 2 bases, with 12 bases separating them. Germline lookup yields CDR1 SGHVS and CDR2 FQNEAQ. The CDR3 sequence is 15 residues long. CDR3 sequence: CASSLPFGSQETQYF. Written as DNA, the CDR3 is TGTGCCAGCAGCTTACCCTTTGGATCGCAAGAGACCCAGTACTTC.

This clone has just one count. CDR3 in amino acids: CASSYTNTGELFF. CDR3 nucleotide sequence: TGTGCCAGCAGTTACACCAACACCGGGGAGCTGTTTTTT. The chain carries TRBV6-2 or TRBV6-3 and TRBJ2-2; D gene unclear. The germline gives CDR1 MNHEY, CDR2 SVGEGT. Trimming removed 2 bases at V and 2 bases at J, with 3 bases between. CDR3 length: 13 residues.

The chain carries TRBV4-1 and TRBJ1-2; D is unresolved. Trimming stripped 1 base from V and 0 bases from J, with 18 bases between. The CDR3 length is 18 residues. Germline loops: CDR1 MGHRA, CDR2 YSYEKL. The CDR3 DNA sequence: TGCGCCAGCAGCCAAGCGGGTACTGGCCCTTCCCCTAACTATGGCTACACCTTC. Residues: CASSQAGTGPSPNYGYTF.

V usage is TRBV12-5 and J usage is TRBJ1-1; D remains unclear. The germline V and J ends were trimmed by 0 bases and 5 bases, with 7 bases remaining between them. The CDR3 has 13 amino acids. Looked up from germline, CDR1 is LGHNT and CDR2 is FRNRAP. The CDR3 nucleotides read TGTGCTAGTGGTTTGGTACTAGGAACTGAAGCTTTCTTT. Protein sequence: CASGLVLGTEAFF.